This passage covers 16 T cell receptor beta chains from one sample sequenced in a study of blood T cell repertoires in COVID-19. Profiling relied on immunoSEQ multiplex PCR, and the TCRdb table lists in-frame clones only, not all of them. The sample shows about 100,000 clones, around nine tenths of them seen only once. Sequencing used peripheral blood. These receptors came from a man aged 80 or over with acute or convalescent COVID-19.

This chain joins TRBV10-2 and TRBJ1-1, with D possibly matching TRBD1 (5 bases). This CDR3 has 12 amino acids. Germline CDR1 is WSHSY and CDR2 is SAAADI. Trimming took off 6 bases at V and 7 bases at J, with 12 bases between the two ends. The CDR3 nucleotides read TGCGCCAGCAGCAGCCGACAGAATGAAGCTTTCTTT. Translating it yields CASSSRQNEAFF.

This chain links TRBV6-5 with TRBJ2-3; D possibly corresponds to TRBD1 (5 bases). CDR1 MNHEY and CDR2 SVGAGI come from the germline V gene. V was shortened by 8 bases and J by 8 bases, with 23 bases between the two germline ends. The CDR3 is 15 residues long. The CDR3 sequence is CASGATWSSSGTQYF. DNA of the CDR3: TGTGCCAGCGGGGCCACTTGGAGCTCGTCTGGTACGCAGTATTTT.

The rearrangement uses TRBV6-1 and TRBJ2-1; 8 nucleotides match TRBD1. In germline, CDR1 is MNHNS, CDR2 SASEGT. V lost 3 bases and J lost 15; bases outside the gene matches: 4. The CDR3 consists of 11 residues. The CDR3 DNA is TGTGCCAGCAGTGACAGGGGGCGCCGGTTCTTC. Its translation: CASSDRGRRFF.

The chain uses TRBV6-5 and TRBJ2-7; tentative D call: TRBD2 (6 bases). This CDR3 spans 13 amino acids. From germline, CDR1 is MNHEY and CDR2 SVGAGI. Trimming removed 6 bases at V and 4 bases at J, with 13 bases between. CDR3 coding DNA: TGTGCCAGCAGCCCGGGGGAGAGGTACGAGCAGTACTTC. The encoded protein is CASSPGERYEQYF.

This sequence joins TRBV5-4 and TRBJ2-5; 12 bases agree with TRBD2. This CDR3 is built from 15 residues. Trimming removed 4 bases from V and 5 bases from J; junction bases left unmatched: 6. Germline CDR1 is SGHNT and CDR2 is YYREEE (reference sequence). DNA for the CDR3: TGTGCCAGCAGCCCTAGCGGGAGGGCCGGGGAGACCCAGTACTTC. Amino acids: CASSPSGRAGETQYF.

J is TRBJ1-1 and V is TRBV6-4, with 9 nucleotides matching TRBD1. V gave up 7 bases and J gave up 0 bases; unmatched junction bases: 18. Germline CDR1 and CDR2: MRHNA and SNTAGT. The CDR3 spans 19 residues. CDR3: CASILGPRGTGFMNTEAFF. The DNA for the CDR3 is TGTGCCAGCATCCTAGGCCCCAGGGGGACAGGGTTCATGAACACTGAAGCTTTCTTT.

Here the CDR3 reads CASSLGLRVRMYEQYF. The CDR3 bases are TGTGCCAGCAGTTTAGGGTTACGGGTTAGGATGTACGAGCAGTACTTC. This sequence joins TRBV28 and TRBJ2-7, with D uncertain. V was trimmed by 2 bases and J by 4 bases, leaving 18 bases between them. The CDR3 sequence is 16 residues long. Germline CDR1 is MDHEN and CDR2 is SYDVKM.

This sequence joins TRBV6-5 and TRBJ2-1; possibly TRBD2 for D (5 bases). The CDR3 totals 14 residues. Germline values: CDR1 MNHEY, CDR2 SVGAGI. Trimming pared 2 bases from V and 0 bases from J, leaving 5 bases between. The CDR3 spells CASSYRGSYNEQFF. Here the CDR3 DNA reads TGTGCCAGCAGTTACCGGGGCTCCTACAATGAGCAGTTCTTC.

This rearrangement joins TRBV4-2 to TRBJ2-7; 7 nucleotides match TRBD1. The CDR3 totals 18 residues. V lost 0 bases and J lost 1; bases outside the gene matches: 12. In germline, CDR1 is LGHNA, CDR2 YNFKEQ. The CDR3 protein is CASSQDSQGVSKSYEQYF. The CDR3 region has the DNA TGTGCCAGCAGCCAAGATTCTCAGGGGGTCTCCAAATCCTACGAGCAGTACTTC.

The genes are TRBV7-3 and TRBJ2-5, with 8 nucleotides matching TRBD2. Germline V gives CDR1 SGHTA, CDR2 FQGTGA. V shed 6 bases and J 4 bases; nucleotides not matched to a gene: 10. The CDR3 length is 15 residues. The CDR3 sequence: CASRPSGSIGETQYF. CDR3 coding DNA: TGTGCCAGCAGACCCAGCGGGAGTATAGGAGAGACCCAGTACTTC.

This chain links TRBV18 with TRBJ1-1; D gene unclear. The CDR3 sequence is 15 residues long. The V end lost 8 bases, the J end lost 1 base, and 17 bases lay between the germline ends. CDR1 KGHSH and CDR2 LQKENI come from the germline V gene. CDR3 in DNA: TGTGCCAGCCTCAGCCTGACGGGAGCGAACACTGAAGCTTTCTTT. Translated, it gives CASLSLTGANTEAFF. The full variable domain, with the rest looked up from reference TRBV18 and TRBJ1-1, is NAGVMQNPRHLVRRRGQEARLRCSPMKGHSHVYWYRQLPEEGLKFMVYLQKENIIDESGMPKERFSAEFPKEGPSILRIQQVVRGDSAAYFCASLSLTGANTEAFFGQGTRLTVV.

This clone was counted only a few times. This chain connects TRBV5-8 to TRBJ1-2; 7 nucleotides align to TRBD1. Germline V gene lookup returns CDR1 SGHTS and CDR2 YDEGEE. The V gene end was trimmed by 3 bases and the J gene end by 4 bases; junction bases not matched to a gene: 15. The CDR3 has 17 amino acids. CDR3 in DNA: TGTGCCAGCAGCTGGTCAGGGGGGCAAGGCGGTGGCTATGGCTACACCTTC. Translation gives CASSWSGGQGGGYGYTF.

The chain employs TRBV7-9 and TRBJ2-3, with 11 bases matching TRBD1. The V gene end was trimmed by 1 base and the J gene end by 4 bases; junction bases not matched to a gene: 4. The CDR3 runs to 16 residues. Germline-derived CDR1 and CDR2 are SEHNR and FQNEAQ (reference sequence). The CDR3 bases are TGTGCCAGCAGCTTAGGGCCGGGACAGGGGGCAGATACGCAGTATTTT. Its translation is CASSLGPGQGADTQYF.

The chain carries TRBV30 and TRBJ2-7; TRBD1 matches at 9 bases. CDR1 and CDR2 from the germline V gene are GTSNPN and SVGIG (reference sequence). Trimming took 4 bases from V and 5 from J; bases not matched to a gene: 15. The CDR3 extends over 16 amino acids. The chain's CDR3 is CAWNIGTGSPGDEQYF. Written as DNA, the CDR3 is TGTGCCTGGAACATAGGGACAGGGTCGCCCGGGGACGAGCAGTACTTC. Looking up the rest from reference TRBV30 and TRBJ2-7 gives the full variable domain: SQTIHQWPATLVQPVGSPLSLECTVEGTSNPNLYWYRQAAGRGLQLLFYSVGIGQISSEVPQNLSASRPQDRQFILSSKKLLLSDSGFYLCAWNIGTGSPGDEQYFGPGTRLTVT.

The chain recombines TRBV6-2 or TRBV6-3 with TRBJ2-4; 13 bases are shared with TRBD2. Germline CDR1 MNHEY, CDR2 SVGEGT. There are 17 residues in the CDR3. The ends lost 2 bases at V and 4 bases at J; junction bases unmatched: 5. The CDR3 DNA follows: TGTGCCAGCAGTTACGCGGGACTAGCGGGGCCAAAAAACATTCAGTACTTC. It yields the protein CASSYAGLAGPKNIQYF.

The chain has TRBV28 and TRBJ1-6; TRBD1 agrees at 9 bases. The CDR3 spans 14 residues. Germline loops: CDR1 MDHEN, CDR2 SYDVKM. V trimming: 6 bases; J trimming: 12 bases; junction bases outside the gene matches: 9. Written as DNA, the CDR3 is TGTGCCAGCAGCAGGGGACAGGGTGATAGACCCCTCCACTTT. Its translation: CASSRGQGDRPLHF.